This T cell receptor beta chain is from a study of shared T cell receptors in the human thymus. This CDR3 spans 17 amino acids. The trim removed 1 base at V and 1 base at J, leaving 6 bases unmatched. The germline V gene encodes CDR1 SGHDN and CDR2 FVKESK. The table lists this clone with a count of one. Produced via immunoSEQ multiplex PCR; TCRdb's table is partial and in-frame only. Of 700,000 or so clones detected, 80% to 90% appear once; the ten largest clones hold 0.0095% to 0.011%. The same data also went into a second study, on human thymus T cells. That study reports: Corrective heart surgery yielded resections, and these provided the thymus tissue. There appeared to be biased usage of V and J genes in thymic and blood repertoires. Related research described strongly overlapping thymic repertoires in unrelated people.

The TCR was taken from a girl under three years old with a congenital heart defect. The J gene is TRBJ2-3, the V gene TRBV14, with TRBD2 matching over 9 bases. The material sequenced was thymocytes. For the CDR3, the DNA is TGTGCCAGCAGCCAAGGCTTCAAGCGGGGGGGCACAGATACGCAGTATTTT. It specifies CASSQGFKRGGTDTQYF.